This entry lists 19 T cell receptor beta chains sequenced from one sample in a study of beta chain features in type 1 diabetes. Which antigens these TCRs recognize remains unknown. Expressed TCRB transcripts got sequenced, as all isolated RNA was reverse transcribed. Produced via immunoSEQ multiplex PCR; TCRdb's table is partial and in-frame only. The table includes hundreds of thousands of clones, more than 13% detected once. Regarding the study as a whole: People with Type 1 diabetes carried modestly yet significantly shorter TCRB CDR3s in all four CD4+ subsets.

Sequenced: naive CD4+ T cells from blood. All receptors come from a man younger than 35 with type 1 diabetes.

Only a few counts were recorded for this clone. The chain has TRBV29-1 and TRBJ2-1; TRBD2 agrees at 10 bases. This CDR3 is built from 11 residues. The germline CDR1 and CDR2 sequences are SQVTM and ANQGSEA. In nucleotides, the CDR3 is TGCGGGACTAGCGATTACAATGAGCAGTTCTTC. This gives the protein CGTSDYNEQFF.

V usage is TRBV28 and J usage is TRBJ1-5; D unclear. This CDR3 is 12 amino acids long. Germline CDR1 MDHEN, CDR2 SYDVKM. V shed 7 bases and J shed 0 bases, with 4 bases lying between them. CDR3 in DNA: TGTGCCAGCAAGAATAGCAATCAGCCCCAGCATTTT. Protein product: CASKNSNQPQHF.

This chain connects TRBV29-1 to TRBJ1-3; D call uncertain. V gave up 7 bases and J gave up 2 bases, with 12 bases separating them. Germline lookup yields CDR1 SQVTM and CDR2 ANQGSEA. This CDR3 is 13 amino acids long. The CDR3 sequence: CSARKVAGNTIYF. As DNA, the CDR3 is TGCAGCGCTCGAAAGGTAGCTGGAAACACCATATATTTT.

This clone was picked up many times. The chain links TRBV7-9 to TRBJ2-6; possibly TRBD1 or TRBD2 for D (5 bases each). V gave up 8 bases and J gave up 1 base, with 6 bases separating them. Germline assignment: CDR1 SEHNR and CDR2 FQNEAQ (reference sequence). This CDR3 comprises 13 residues. The CDR3: CASGGSGANVLTF. The CDR3 bases are TGTGCCAGCGGGGGTTCTGGGGCCAACGTCCTGACTTTC.

The CDR3 coding sequence is TGTGCCAGCAGGGTCCAGGGGACAGGGGCGGCTTATGGCTACACCTTC. The encoded protein is CASRVQGTGAAYGYTF. The chain links TRBV28 to TRBJ1-2; 10 bases are a match to TRBD1. Germline CDR1 reads MDHEN; CDR2 reads SYDVKM. V lost 6 bases and J lost 5; bases outside the gene matches: 12. The CDR3 totals 16 residues.

This clone was counted between two and nine times. This chain links TRBV9 with TRBJ2-7; 7 bases align to TRBD1. The CDR3 extends over 14 amino acids. V was pared by 4 bases and J by 7 bases, with 11 bases of the junction left unmatched. Germline V gene sequence: CDR1 SGDLS, CDR2 YYNGEE. In nucleotides, the CDR3 is TGTGCCAGCAGCTCTTCCGGGACAGTCTTTGAGCAGTACTTC. As protein: CASSSSGTVFEQYF.

This clone has a handful of counts. The gene calls are TRBV4-3 and TRBJ2-1; 7 nucleotides agree with TRBD2. The germline CDR1 and CDR2 sequences are LGHNA and YSLEER. V lost 3 bases, J lost 11 bases, and 4 bases stayed unmatched. The CDR3 spans 12 residues. DNA for the CDR3: TGCGCCAGCAGCCATTCGGGACTACAGCAGTTCTTC. It specifies CASSHSGLQQFF.

With respect to this clone: A junction boundary mismatches the germline segment, possibly from a read error. The chain couples TRBV6-5 to TRBJ2-3, with 9 bases that match TRBD1. The CDR3 spans 14 residues. Germline loops: CDR1 MNHEY, CDR2 SVGAGI. CDR3: CASTGTGGTDTQYF. The CDR3 region has the DNA TGTGCCAGCACGGGTACAGGGGGCACGGATACGCAGTATTTT.

This clone was found a few times. The J gene is TRBJ2-3, the V gene TRBV2; D remains unclear. Germline V gives CDR1 SNHLY, CDR2 FYNNEI. Trimming pared 4 bases from V and 4 bases from J, leaving 9 bases between. This CDR3 is built from 13 residues. The CDR3 nucleotides are TGTGCCAGCAGTGGTATCACACCAGATACGCAGTATTTT. Protein sequence: CASSGITPDTQYF.

This rearrangement joins TRBV5-1 to TRBJ2-3, with 7 nucleotides matching TRBD1. The V segment lost 0 bases and the J segment 4 bases; nucleotides outside the gene matches: 2. This CDR3 spans 14 amino acids. Per the germline V gene, CDR1 is SGHRS and CDR2 is YFSETQ. The CDR3 spells CASSLGTGSDTQYF. CDR3 nucleotides: TGCGCCAGCAGCTTGGGGACAGGTTCAGATACGCAGTATTTT. Looking up the rest from reference TRBV5-1 and TRBJ2-3 gives the full variable domain: KAGVTQTPRYLIKTRGQQVTLSCSPISGHRSVSWYQQTPGQGLQFLFEYFSETQRNKGNFPGRFSGRQFSNSRSEMNVSTLELGDSALYLCASSLGTGSDTQYFGPGTRLTVL.

The rearrangement uses TRBV14 and TRBJ2-5; 11 bases agree with TRBD2. V lost 1 base and J lost 4; bases outside the gene matches: 11. There are 18 residues in the CDR3. Germline V CDR1 and CDR2: SGHDN, FVKESK. Written as DNA, the CDR3 is TGTGCCAGCAGCCAAGGGTCAACTAGCGGGAGCATCGGAGAGACCCAGTACTTC. It yields the protein CASSQGSTSGSIGETQYF.

This CDR3 reads CASRRAGSTGELFF. In nucleotides, the CDR3 is TGTGCCAGCCGCAGGGCAGGGAGCACCGGGGAGCTGTTTTTT. This chain links TRBV19 with TRBJ2-2; possibly TRBD1 or TRBD2 for D (5 bases each). CDR3 length: 14 amino acids. V was clipped by 9 bases and J by 4 bases, with 15 bases between them. From germline, CDR1 is LNHDA and CDR2 SQIVND (reference sequence). The entire variable domain, with the rest obtained from reference TRBV19 and TRBJ2-2, is as follows: DGGITQSPKYLFRKEGQNVTLSCEQNLNHDAMYWYRQDPGQGLRLIYYSQIVNDFQKGDIAEGYSVSREKKESFPLTVTSAQKNPTAFYLCASRRAGSTGELFFGEGSRLTVL.

The chain recombines TRBV10-2 with TRBJ2-7; the match to TRBD2 covers 14 bases. The CDR3 has 15 residues. In germline, CDR1 is WSHSY, CDR2 SAAADI. V lost 6 bases and J lost 4; bases outside the gene matches: 5. The CDR3 sequence: CASRDGTSGSYEQYF. DNA for the CDR3: TGCGCCAGCAGAGACGGGACTAGCGGGAGTTACGAGCAGTACTTC.

This clone appeared a few times. The V and J genes are TRBV4-3 and TRBJ1-2; possibly TRBD1 for D (5 bases). Trimming left V 0 bases short and J 4 bases short, with 12 bases between. Germline CDR1 is LGHNA and CDR2 is YSLEER. CDR3 length: 15 residues. The CDR3 protein is CASSQEGRQPYGYTF. Here the CDR3 DNA reads TGCGCCAGCAGCCAAGAGGGTAGACAGCCCTATGGCTACACCTTC.

This clone appeared a few times. The CDR3 nucleotides are TGTGCCAGCAGCTTATGGGCCGGGACAGGGTCAGGTCAGCCCCAGCATTTT. This translates into CASSLWAGTGSGQPQHF. This chain links TRBV7-9 with TRBJ1-5; 9 bases map to TRBD1. CDR1 SEHNR and CDR2 FQNEAQ come from the germline V gene (reference sequence). The CDR3 loop spans 17 amino acids. V was clipped by 2 bases and J by 6 bases; unmatched bases: 11.

The chain links TRBV6-1 to TRBJ2-2; weak D call: TRBD1 (5 bases). In germline, CDR1 is MNHNS, CDR2 SASEGT. The CDR3 is 13 amino acids. Trimming pared 2 bases from V and 7 bases from J, leaving 8 bases between. CDR3: CASSELGDGELFF. The CDR3 bases are TGTGCCAGCAGTGAATTAGGGGACGGGGAGCTGTTTTTT.

This clone was seen a few times. The chain is built from TRBV28 and TRBJ2-1, with D hard to call. Germline V gives CDR1 MDHEN, CDR2 SYDVKM. The CDR3 length is 12 residues. V was cut by 7 bases and J by 5 bases, with 9 bases left in between. In nucleotides, the CDR3 is TGTGCCAGCACCTCCGGGCACAATGAGCAGTTCTTC. It specifies CASTSGHNEQFF.

This clone occurred a few times. This chain connects TRBV6-1 to TRBJ2-1; D uncertain. V shed 4 bases and J shed 7 bases, with 5 bases lying between them. There are 11 residues in the CDR3. The germline V gene has CDR1 MNHNS and CDR2 SASEGT. Written as DNA, the CDR3 is TGTGCCAGCAGTGCGACAAATGAGCAGTTCTTC. This encodes CASSATNEQFF.

This clone was seen a handful of times. The chain has TRBV30 and TRBJ1-3; D unclear. Germline values: CDR1 GTSNPN, CDR2 SVGIG (reference sequence). V was clipped by 1 base and J by 0 bases, with 10 bases between them. This CDR3 has 15 amino acids. CDR3 nucleotides: TGTGCCTGGAGTGATGGGTCCTTCTCTGGAAACACCATATATTTT. It specifies CAWSDGSFSGNTIYF.